The entry that follows covers one T cell receptor (beta chain) sequence. The target antigen is unknown. cDNA was made from approximately 0.55 ug RNA using alpha and beta constant primers. Using multiplexing indices, alpha and beta chain libraries were generated apart by chain-specific third strand synthesis. The cDNA received a 5' RACE adapter containing a random hexamer plus an SP2 sequencing primer site. Using its own MiXCR run on the 5' RACE reads, TCRdb lists one record per CDR3 protein. This table has just over 15,000 distinct CDR3 sequences, roughly 7.5% appearing once. CDR3 length: 17 amino acids. CDR1 is DFQATT and CDR2 is SNEGSKA in the germline V gene (reference sequence). With 0 bases clipped from V and 4 bases from J, the junction kept 10 bases outside the gene matches. The repertoire came from unfractionated whole blood and reflected all unsorted peripheral T cells. This specimen belongs to a study of HIV-infected patients and healthy controls. Broader study findings: Significantly higher mean Gini indices appeared in HIV-infected repertoires, possibly reflecting oligoclonality.

Sequenced material: blood. The chain combines TRBV20-1 with TRBJ2-3; TRBD2 matches 10 bases. This TCR came from an adult in good health. CDR3 protein: CSARDASVAGGADTQYF. The CDR3 DNA follows: TGCAGTGCTAGAGATGCGTCCGTAGCGGGAGGCGCAGATACGCAGTATTTT.